The 27 T cell receptor beta chains reported below all come from one sample, sequenced in a study of blood T cell repertoires in COVID-19. This table comes from immunoSEQ multiplex PCR, and its TCRdb copy is limited to in-frame clones, with some not included. Seen here are some 290,000 clones, almost 90% observed once, and the top ten hold under 3%. Sequenced input: peripheral blood. The origin of the receptors is a woman aged 25 to 45 with COVID-19, enrolled during active disease.

The chain carries TRBV12-3 or TRBV12-4 and TRBJ1-4; D is undetermined. The ends were cut back, 7 bases at V and 8 bases at J, with 14 bases in the middle. CDR3 length: 13 amino acids. CDR3 residues: CASTRVGGEKLFF. The CDR3, as DNA: TGTGCCAGCACAAGGGTAGGAGGCGAAAAACTGTTTTTT.

This rearrangement joins TRBV6-5 to TRBJ1-1; D perhaps matches TRBD1 (6 bases). This CDR3 has 14 amino acids. Germline V lookup: CDR1 MNHEY, CDR2 SVGAGI. Trimming took 6 bases from V and 2 from J, leaving 13 bases between them. For the CDR3, the DNA is TGTGCCAGCAGAAGGGGGGGCCCCAACACTGAAGCTTTCTTT. This translates into CASRRGGPNTEAFF.

The rearrangement links TRBV29-1 to TRBJ1-2, with TRBD1 as a possible D gene (5 bases). Trimming removed 8 bases at V and 2 bases at J, with 18 bases between. This CDR3 region has 14 residues. Germline V CDR1 and CDR2: SQVTM, ANQGSEA. CDR3 in amino acids: CSFQETANNYGYTF. CDR3 bases: TGCAGCTTCCAGGAGACAGCCAACAACTATGGCTACACCTTC.

V gene TRBV6-1 combines with J gene TRBJ2-7, with 11 positions matching TRBD2. J gave up 0 bases and V 4 bases, and 5 bases lay outside the gene matches. This CDR3 region has 16 residues. CDR1 MNHNS and CDR2 SASEGT come from the germline V gene. CDR3 coding DNA: TGTGCCAGCAGTGGCTCGGGGACTAGCGGCTCCTACGAGCAGTACTTC. Its protein is CASSGSGTSGSYEQYF.

Concerning this clone: A read error may account for a junction end that differs from germline. The rearrangement links TRBV7-9 to TRBJ2-7, with a tentative D call TRBD2 (5 bases). The CDR3 has 15 amino acids. Germline V lookup: CDR1 SEHNR, CDR2 FQNEAQ (reference sequence). Here the CDR3 reads CASSLGGTGTYEQYF. Written as DNA, the CDR3 is TGTGCCAGCAGTTTAGGTGGTACGGGGACCTACGAGCAGTACTTC.

J is TRBJ1-3 and V is TRBV19, with 12 bases fitting TRBD1. V gave up 4 bases and J gave up 2 bases; unmatched junction bases: 9. In germline, CDR1 is LNHDA, CDR2 SQIVND (reference sequence). This CDR3 region has 18 residues. The CDR3 coding sequence is TGTGCCAGTAGTAGAGTACCGGGACAGGGGGCAGCTGGAAACACCATATATTTT. Amino acid sequence: CASSRVPGQGAAGNTIYF.

The chain has TRBV6-5 and TRBJ1-4; tentatively, D is TRBD1 (5 bases). Germline loops: CDR1 MNHEY, CDR2 SVGAGI. Trimming removed 5 bases from V and 10 bases from J, with 14 bases in between. The CDR3 extends over 13 amino acids. The CDR3 sequence is CASSKGPERKLFF. CDR3 in DNA: TGTGCCAGCAGTAAGGGGCCAGAGCGAAAACTGTTTTTT.

The rearrangement links TRBV3-1 (or the pseudogene TRBV3-2) to TRBJ1-3; possibly TRBD1 for D (5 bases). This CDR3 is built from 17 residues. Germline CDR1 reads LGHDT; CDR2 reads YNNKEL (reference sequence). Trimming shortened V by 4 bases and J by 0 bases, and 16 bases separated the two germline ends. The CDR3 spells CASSRTSSRVSGNTIYF. For the CDR3, the DNA is TGTGCCAGCAGCCGCACATCATCCAGGGTCTCTGGAAACACCATATATTTT.

The chain uses TRBV7-9 and TRBJ2-7, with no clear D. CDR1 is SEHNR, CDR2 FQNEAQ, per germline (reference sequence). CDR3 length: 11 amino acids. V dropped 11 bases and J dropped 5 bases, with 13 bases sitting between them. The CDR3 DNA reads as TGTGCCGTTTACACAGCTCACGAGCAGTACTTC. It encodes CAVYTAHEQYF.

This chain links TRBV5-6 with TRBJ2-7, with D uncertain. This CDR3 contains 11 residues. The V and J ends lost 3 bases and 5 bases respectively, with 6 bases between them. The germline V gene has CDR1 SGHDT and CDR2 YYEEEE. The CDR3 region is CASSYLDEQYF. CDR3 nucleotide sequence: TGTGCCAGCAGCTACTTGGACGAGCAGTACTTC.

The chain has TRBV19 and TRBJ2-1, with TRBD1 matching over 10 bases. The CDR3 is 12 residues long. V shed 8 bases and J 6 bases; nucleotides not matched to a gene: 1. Germline values: CDR1 LNHDA, CDR2 SQIVND (reference sequence). CDR3 sequence: CASWTGGNEQFF. The DNA for the CDR3 is TGTGCCAGTTGGACAGGGGGCAATGAGCAGTTCTTC.

The rearrangement joins TRBV28 to TRBJ2-1; 9 nucleotides align to TRBD1. Germline V lookup: CDR1 MDHEN, CDR2 SYDVKM. The V segment lost 5 bases and the J segment 9 bases; nucleotides outside the gene matches: 20. This CDR3 is built from 18 residues. In DNA form, the CDR3 reads TGTGCCAGCAGTCTCCTTAGCCACAGGGGGCCCCTCCTCGTTGAGCAGTTCTTC. This gives the protein CASSLLSHRGPLLVEQFF.

This rearrangement joins TRBV2 to TRBJ1-2; D is perhaps TRBD1 (6 bases). The V end lost 2 bases, the J end lost 8 bases, and 15 bases lay between the germline ends. The CDR3 is 14 amino acids. CDR1 SNHLY and CDR2 FYNNEI come from the germline V gene. CDR3 residues: CASSERQGIDGYTF. CDR3 sequence (DNA): TGTGCCAGCAGTGAACGGCAGGGGATTGACGGCTACACCTTC.

CDR3: CATSNSGNTIYF. The DNA of the CDR3 is TGTGCCACCAGTAACAGTGGAAACACCATATATTTT. The chain recombines TRBV24-1 with TRBJ1-3; no definite D call. CDR3 length: 12 amino acids. Germline-derived CDR1 and CDR2 are KGHDR and SFDVKD. Trimming pared 6 bases from V and 3 bases from J, leaving 5 bases between.

The chain couples TRBV11-2 to TRBJ1-1, with 8 positions matching TRBD1. CDR3 length: 15 residues. J gave up 3 bases and V 4 bases, and 7 bases lay outside the gene matches. Per germline, CDR1 SGHAT and CDR2 FQNNGV. The CDR3 sequence: CASSSLQGVDTEAFF. The CDR3 DNA reads as TGTGCCAGCAGCTCCCTACAGGGGGTGGACACTGAAGCTTTCTTT.

The genes are TRBV18 and TRBJ2-6, with D possibly being TRBD2 (5 bases). This CDR3 contains 16 residues. V gave up 2 bases and J gave up 1 base, with 9 bases separating them. Germline V gene data show CDR1 as KGHSH and CDR2 as LQKENI. CDR3: CASSPNRGSGANVLTF. Written as DNA, the CDR3 is TGTGCCAGCTCACCAAACAGAGGGTCTGGGGCCAACGTCCTGACTTTC. Using reference TRBV18 and TRBJ2-6 for the parts outside the CDR3, the full variable domain is NAGVMQNPRHLVRRRGQEARLRCSPMKGHSHVYWYRQLPEEGLKFMVYLQKENIIDESGMPKERFSAEFPKEGPSILRIQQVVRGDSAAYFCASSPNRGSGANVLTFGAGSRLTVL.

The V call is TRBV19, the J call TRBJ1-1; D is unresolved. The ends were cut back, 7 bases at V and 6 bases at J, with 9 bases in the middle. This CDR3 comprises 11 residues. CDR1 is LNHDA, CDR2 SQIVND, per germline (reference sequence). DNA for the CDR3: TGTGCCAGTATAGTAGGAGCTGAAGCTTTCTTT. This translates into CASIVGAEAFF.

V and J are TRBV28 and TRBJ2-2; tentative D call: TRBD2 (6 bases). Trimming pared 5 bases from V and 4 bases from J, leaving 11 bases between. The germline CDR1 and CDR2 sequences are MDHEN and SYDVKM. The CDR3 totals 14 residues. CDR3 bases: TGTGCCAGCAGTACGGGAGTGAGCACCGGGGAGCTGTTTTTT. Amino acid sequence: CASSTGVSTGELFF.

This clone was picked up one time. The chain has TRBV28 and TRBJ2-7; 8 nucleotides agree with TRBD2. The CDR3 loop spans 16 amino acids. V gave up 6 bases and J gave up 0 bases; unmatched junction bases: 10. In germline, CDR1 is MDHEN, CDR2 SYDVKM. The CDR3 DNA reads TGTGCCAGCAGATATCTAATAGCGGGGAGCTCCTACGAGCAGTACTTC. Its protein product is CASRYLIAGSSYEQYF.

The chain combines TRBV25-1 with TRBJ2-3; D is possibly TRBD1 (6 bases). The CDR3 length is 16 residues. Deletions cut 4 bases from V and 4 bases from J, with 18 bases between. Germline loops: CDR1 MGHDK, CDR2 SYGVNS. The CDR3 here is CASSAPRGIGADTQYF. CDR3 nucleotide sequence: TGTGCCAGCAGTGCCCCCAGGGGAATAGGGGCAGATACGCAGTATTTT.

This chain joins TRBV11-1 and TRBJ2-5, with 7 bases matching TRBD2. This CDR3 spans 15 amino acids. CDR1 SGHAT and CDR2 FQDESV come from the germline V gene (reference sequence). V lost 1 base and J lost 3; bases outside the gene matches: 5. The DNA of the CDR3 is TGTGCCAGCAGCTTAGTGGCGGGGGTTGAAGAGACCCAGTACTTC. It is translated as CASSLVAGVEETQYF. The full variable domain, in which reference TRBV11-1 and TRBJ2-5 provide the parts outside the CDR3, is EAEVAQSPRYKITEKSQAVAFWCDPISGHATLYWYRQILGQGPELLVQFQDESVVDDSQLPKDRFSAERLKGVDSTLKIQPAELGDSAMYLCASSLVAGVEETQYFGPGTRLLVL.

Points on this clone: The sample holds other DNA sequences that translate to the same CDR3. The chain couples TRBV19 to TRBJ2-7, with D possibly matching TRBD1 (6 bases). CDR3 length equals 14 residues. Trimming removed 6 bases from V and 0 bases from J, with 12 bases in between. Germline V gene sequence: CDR1 LNHDA, CDR2 SQIVND (reference sequence). Here the CDR3 DNA reads TGTGCCAGTAGCCTCACAGGGATCTCCTACGAGCAGTACTTC. It encodes CASSLTGISYEQYF.

V usage is TRBV11-2 and J usage is TRBJ2-5, with 7 nucleotides matching TRBD2. The CDR3 has 13 amino acids. Trimming removed 5 bases from V and 3 bases from J; junction bases left unmatched: 3. Germline V CDR1 and CDR2: SGHAT, FQNNGV. CDR3 DNA: TGTGCCAGCAGCCCTGGACTAGAAGAGACCCAGTACTTC. It specifies CASSPGLEETQYF.

The chain employs TRBV25-1 and TRBJ2-1, with 13 bases aligning to TRBD2. Unmatched junction bases numbered 5, after V lost 5 bases and J lost 7 bases. The CDR3 has 15 amino acids. Germline values: CDR1 MGHDK, CDR2 SYGVNS. CDR3 DNA sequence: TGTGCCAGCAGTCATCCGGGACTAGCGGGAAATGAGCAGTTCTTC. This sequence encodes CASSHPGLAGNEQFF.

The chain joins TRBV28 to TRBJ1-2; perhaps TRBD1 as D (5 bases). The CDR3 contains 15 residues. Trimming pared 5 bases from V and 5 bases from J, leaving 18 bases between. The germline V gene encodes CDR1 MDHEN and CDR2 SYDVKM. The CDR3 reads CASSTIGGTYYGYTF. The CDR3 region has the DNA TGTGCCAGCAGTACGATCGGCGGGACCTATTATGGCTACACCTTC.

The chain is built from TRBV10-3 and TRBJ2-7; D possibly corresponds to TRBD2 (5 bases). V lost 6 bases to trimming and J lost 7 bases, with 13 bases between them. The CDR3 spans 12 residues. Germline loops: CDR1 ENHRY, CDR2 SYGVKD. CDR3 sequence reads: CAIRGVLGEQYF. The CDR3 DNA follows: TGTGCCATCAGGGGAGTTTTGGGGGAGCAGTACTTC.

The chain is built from TRBV18 and TRBJ1-5, with 7 bases lining up with TRBD1. The germline V gene has CDR1 KGHSH and CDR2 LQKENI. Trimming cost V 1 base and J 0 bases; bases outside gene matches: 3. This CDR3 contains 16 residues. CDR3 sequence: CASSPQGAVSNQPQHF. The CDR3, as DNA: TGTGCCAGCTCACCACAGGGGGCGGTTAGCAATCAGCCCCAGCATTTT.